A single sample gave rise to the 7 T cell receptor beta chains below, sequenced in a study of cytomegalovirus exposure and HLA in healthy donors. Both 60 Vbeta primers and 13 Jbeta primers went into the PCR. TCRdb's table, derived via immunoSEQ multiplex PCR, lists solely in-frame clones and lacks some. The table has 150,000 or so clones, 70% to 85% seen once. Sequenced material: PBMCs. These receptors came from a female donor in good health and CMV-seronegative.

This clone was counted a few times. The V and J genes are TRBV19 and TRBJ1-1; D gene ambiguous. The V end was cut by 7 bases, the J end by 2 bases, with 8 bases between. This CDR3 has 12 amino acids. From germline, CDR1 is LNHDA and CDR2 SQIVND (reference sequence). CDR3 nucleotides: TGTGCCAGTATGAGGGCCAACACTGAAGCTTTCTTT. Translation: CASMRANTEAFF.

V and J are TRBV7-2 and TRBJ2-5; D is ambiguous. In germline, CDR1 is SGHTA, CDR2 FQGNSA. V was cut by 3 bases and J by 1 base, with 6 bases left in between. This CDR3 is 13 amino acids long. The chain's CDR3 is CASSFRIQETQYF. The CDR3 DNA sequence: TGTGCCAGCAGCTTCAGGATCCAAGAGACCCAGTACTTC.

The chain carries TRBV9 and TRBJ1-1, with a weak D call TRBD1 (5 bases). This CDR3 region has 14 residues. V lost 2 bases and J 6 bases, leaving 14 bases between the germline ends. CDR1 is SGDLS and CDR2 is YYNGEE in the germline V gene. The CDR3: CASSVDAGGAEAFF. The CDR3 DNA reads TGTGCCAGCAGCGTCGACGCAGGAGGGGCTGAAGCTTTCTTT.

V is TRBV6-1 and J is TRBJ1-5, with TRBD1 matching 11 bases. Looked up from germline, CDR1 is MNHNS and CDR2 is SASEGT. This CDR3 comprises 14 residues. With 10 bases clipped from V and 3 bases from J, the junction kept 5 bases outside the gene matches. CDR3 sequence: CATTDRGPNQPQHF. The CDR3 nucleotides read TGTGCCACTACGGACAGGGGGCCCAATCAGCCCCAGCATTTT.

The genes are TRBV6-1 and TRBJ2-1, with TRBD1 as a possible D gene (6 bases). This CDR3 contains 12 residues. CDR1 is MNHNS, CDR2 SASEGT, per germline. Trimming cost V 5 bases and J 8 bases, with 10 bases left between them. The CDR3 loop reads CASSLQGHEQFF. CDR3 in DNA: TGTGCCAGCAGTTTACAGGGACATGAGCAGTTCTTC.

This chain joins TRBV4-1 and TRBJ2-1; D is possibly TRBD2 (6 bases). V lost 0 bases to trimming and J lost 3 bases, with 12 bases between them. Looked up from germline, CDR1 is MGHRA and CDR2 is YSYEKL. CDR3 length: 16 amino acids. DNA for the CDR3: TGCGCCAGCAGCCAAGATGGTGGCGGGGTCTACAATGAGCAGTTCTTC. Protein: CASSQDGGGVYNEQFF.

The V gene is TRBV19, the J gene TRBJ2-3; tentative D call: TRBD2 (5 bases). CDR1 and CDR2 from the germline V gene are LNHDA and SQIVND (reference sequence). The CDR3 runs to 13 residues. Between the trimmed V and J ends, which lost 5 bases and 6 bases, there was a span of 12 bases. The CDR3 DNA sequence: TGTGCCAGTAGTTCGAGACGGGGTGATACGCAGTATTTT. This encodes CASSSRRGDTQYF.